The present entry profiles one T cell receptor (beta chain) with its context. Its antigen is unidentified. The data are from a study of radiation and T cells in renal cell carcinoma. Study conclusions and caveats: In blood, top tumor clones expanded by 2 weeks, shrinking by 4. Baseline intratumoral clonotype presence is unknown without pretreatment biopsies.

The method was immunoSEQ multiplex PCR; TCRdb's version includes in-frame clones alone and lacks a portion of them. The sample has fewer than 200,000 clones, about nine tenths seen once; the top ten hold about 10%. Time point given: blood 4 weeks post-SBRT, at nephrectomy. Described treatment: 15 Gy SBRT to primary tumor, nephrectomy 4 weeks later. The TCR sequence derives from a woman in her 50s with renal cell carcinoma. This material consisted of blood, taken from a patient whose treatment included radiotherapy and nephrectomy.

CDR3 in amino acids: CASSSGIAGATNEKLFF. As DNA, the CDR3 is TGTGCCAGCAGCTCCGGGATCGCTGGGGCAACTAATGAAAAACTGTTTTTT. This chain joins TRBV11-2 and TRBJ1-4; D is unclear. CDR1 is SGHAT, CDR2 FQNNGV, per germline. V shed 4 bases and J shed 0 bases, with 15 bases lying between them. CDR3 length: 17 amino acids.